The 30 T cell receptor beta chains listed next were all sequenced from one sample in a study of CD8 T cells in Susac syndrome. Random hexamers were used to reverse transcribe an amount of about 0.45 to 1 ug RNA. TCRdb reprocessed the immunoSEQ multiplex PCR reads with MiXCR, giving one entry per CDR3 protein. The table shows approximately 150,000 distinct CDR3 sequences, with 80% occurring only once. Specimen: CD8+ T cells from PBMCs. The origin of the receptors is a human donor with multiple sclerosis.

In this sample, this clonotype turned up a few times. This sequence joins TRBV3-1 and TRBJ2-1; the match to TRBD2 covers 11 bases. This CDR3 has 15 residues. Germline CDR1 and CDR2: LGHDT and YNNKEL (reference sequence). Unmatched junction bases numbered 7, after V lost 4 bases and J lost 8 bases. The CDR3: CASSPLAGGLDEQFF. Here the CDR3 DNA reads TGTGCCAGCAGCCCGCTAGCGGGAGGTTTAGATGAGCAGTTCTTC.

This clonotype was seen a single time. The chain recombines TRBV19 with TRBJ2-1, with D possibly being TRBD1 (7 bases). The CDR3 is 15 amino acids. Trimming left V 6 bases short and J 9 bases short, with 21 bases between. CDR1 LNHDA and CDR2 SQIVND come from the germline V gene (reference sequence). The CDR3 DNA reads as TGTGCCAGTAGCGTGGAGGGGGCGAGTGCGGTTGAGCAGTTCTTC. It specifies CASSVEGASAVEQFF.

The chain couples TRBV27 to TRBJ1-1; D is undetermined. Germline-derived CDR1 and CDR2 are MNHEY and SMNVEV (reference sequence). V lost 6 bases and J 8 bases, leaving 10 bases between the germline ends. CDR3 length equals 11 residues. CDR3 sequence reads: CASSRGREAFF. CDR3 bases: TGTGCCAGCAGCCGGGGAAGGGAAGCTTTCTTT.

DNA of the CDR3: TGTGCCAGCAGCCAAGAGGTTAAAGAAAAACTGTTTTTT. This sequence encodes CASSQEVKEKLFF. The gene calls are TRBV3-1 and TRBJ1-4; no definite D call. The CDR3 is 13 residues long. Germline V CDR1 and CDR2: LGHDT, YNNKEL (reference sequence). Trimming cost V 0 bases and J 8 bases, with 7 bases left between them.

The rearrangement uses TRBV15 and TRBJ1-2, with a tentative D call TRBD1 (6 bases). The germline V gene has CDR1 LNHNV and CDR2 YYDKDF (reference sequence). The ends were cut back, 7 bases at V and 3 bases at J, with 15 bases in the middle. The CDR3 is 14 amino acids. The CDR3 region has the DNA TGTGCCACCAACCCACAGGGTGAGGACTATGGCTACACCTTC. Translated: CATNPQGEDYGYTF.

The CDR3 here is CATSDSSLAGVDNEQFF. The CDR3 bases are TGTGCCACCAGTGATTCCTCACTAGCGGGAGTTGACAATGAGCAGTTCTTC. The chain combines TRBV24-1 with TRBJ2-1, with TRBD2 matching over 11 bases. This CDR3 is 17 amino acids long. Germline trimming cut 2 bases from V and 5 bases from J; bases unmatched to any gene: 7. Germline assignment: CDR1 KGHDR and CDR2 SFDVKD.

The rearrangement uses TRBV6-1 and TRBJ2-2, with D tentatively TRBD2 (6 bases). Germline V lookup: CDR1 MNHNS, CDR2 SASEGT. This CDR3 spans 14 amino acids. V was pared by 6 bases and J by 4 bases, with 12 bases between. In DNA form, the CDR3 reads TGTGCCAGCAGCCGACTAGTCGGCACCGGGGAGCTGTTTTTT. This sequence encodes CASSRLVGTGELFF.

DNA for the CDR3: TGTGCCAGCAGCCCTAGGGCCCCCTACGAGCAGTACGTC. Its translation: CASSPRAPYEQYV. The chain combines TRBV7-2 with TRBJ2-7; D not certain. The CDR3 covers 13 residues. Looked up from germline, CDR1 is SGHTA and CDR2 is FQGNSA. The V end was cut by 5 bases, the J end by 2 bases, with 10 bases between.

The chain combines TRBV7-2 with TRBJ2-1; 7 nucleotides match TRBD2. From germline, CDR1 is SGHTA and CDR2 FQGNSA. There are 15 residues in the CDR3. V shed 3 bases, J shed 3 bases, and the junction held 5 bases outside the gene matches. CDR3 DNA sequence: TGTGCCAGCAGCTTGCAGAGCGGGGACTACAATGAGCAGTTCTTC. Translation gives CASSLQSGDYNEQFF. The full variable domain, rest sourced from reference TRBV7-2 and TRBJ2-1, is GAGVSQSPSNKVTEKGKDVELRCDPISGHTALYWYRQSLGQGLEFLIYFQGNSAPDKSGLPSDRFSAERTGGSVSTLTIQRTQQEDSAVYLCASSLQSGDYNEQFFGPGTRLTVL.

The gene calls are TRBV7-9 and TRBJ2-3; D perhaps matches TRBD2 (6 bases). CDR1 is SEHNR and CDR2 is FQNEAQ in the germline V gene (reference sequence). With 5 bases removed from V and 8 bases from J, the gap between germline ends came to 14 bases. The CDR3 extends over 13 amino acids. CDR3: CASSPPAGSTQYF. In nucleotides, the CDR3 is TGTGCCAGCAGCCCCCCGGCCGGGAGTACGCAGTATTTT.

The chain combines TRBV29-1 with TRBJ1-2; TRBD1 is a possible D gene (5 bases). V was trimmed by 4 bases and J by 4 bases, leaving 10 bases between them. This CDR3 has 12 amino acids. The V gene's germline CDR1 is SQVTM and CDR2 ANQGSEA. The CDR3 protein is CSVVQGPYGYTF. CDR3 nucleotides: TGCAGCGTTGTCCAGGGACCCTATGGCTACACCTTC.

J is TRBJ2-3 and V is TRBV5-6, with a weak D call TRBD1 (5 bases). Germline CDR1 SGHDT, CDR2 YYEEEE. V gave up 7 bases and J gave up 5 bases, with 23 bases separating them. This CDR3 comprises 16 residues. CDR3: CASLTSTAPRIDTQYF. In nucleotides, the CDR3 is TGTGCCAGCCTAACTTCGACAGCCCCGAGGATAGATACGCAGTATTTT.

The chain recombines TRBV12-3 or TRBV12-4 with TRBJ2-7; a weak D match, TRBD1 (5 bases). This CDR3 contains 14 residues. The V and J ends lost 6 bases and 4 bases respectively, with 16 bases between them. The CDR3 sequence is CASSPVGHAYEQYF. The CDR3, as DNA: TGTGCCAGCAGCCCTGTGGGGCACGCTTACGAGCAGTACTTC.

This chain uses TRBV12-3 or TRBV12-4 with TRBJ1-2; weak D call: TRBD1 (6 bases). V was shortened by 0 bases and J by 6 bases, with 14 bases between the two germline ends. The CDR3 is 15 residues long. The CDR3 nucleotides read TGTGCCAGCAGTTTAGCGCTTGGGACACGGGATGGCTACACCTTC. This encodes CASSLALGTRDGYTF.

The chain recombines TRBV28 with TRBJ2-7; TRBD1 matches 9 bases. CDR3 length equals 14 residues. V gave up 6 bases and J gave up 2 bases; unmatched junction bases: 5. CDR1 and CDR2 (germline): MDHEN, SYDVKM. In nucleotides, the CDR3 is TGTGCCAGCAGCTCTACAGGGGGCACCTACGAGCAGTACGTC. Encoded protein: CASSSTGGTYEQYV.

This clonotype turned up a few times. The chain joins TRBV5-1 to TRBJ2-2, with D possibly TRBD1 on 5 matching bases. V was clipped by 0 bases and J by 6 bases, with 15 bases between them. Germline lookup yields CDR1 SGHRS and CDR2 YFSETQ. This CDR3 is 16 amino acids long. CDR3: CASSLGGSSLPGELFF. CDR3 in DNA: TGCGCCAGCAGCTTGGGGGGCTCCTCTCTTCCCGGGGAGCTGTTTTTT.

The chain employs TRBV4-2 and TRBJ2-1; the D gene is possibly TRBD2 (5 bases). This CDR3 has 17 residues. Germline values: CDR1 LGHNA, CDR2 YNFKEQ. Trimming took off 0 bases at V and 9 bases at J, with 21 bases between the two ends. Here the CDR3 DNA reads TGTGCCAGCAGCCAAGAGGAGTGGGAGAATCTCCGGGCTGAGCAGTTCTTC. Encoded protein: CASSQEEWENLRAEQFF.

This clonotype was found a few times. The rearrangement joins TRBV7-2 to TRBJ1-5, with D hard to call. With 0 bases removed from V and 9 bases from J, the gap between germline ends came to 9 bases. The CDR3 covers 13 residues. Germline V gene sequence: CDR1 SGHTA, CDR2 FQGNSA. The CDR3 reads CASSLARAWPQHF. The CDR3 DNA is TGTGCCAGCAGCTTAGCGAGGGCTTGGCCCCAGCATTTT. The full variable domain, rest sourced from reference TRBV7-2 and TRBJ1-5, is GAGVSQSPSNKVTEKGKDVELRCDPISGHTALYWYRQSLGQGLEFLIYFQGNSAPDKSGLPSDRFSAERTGGSVSTLTIQRTQQEDSAVYLCASSLARAWPQHFGDGTRLSIL.

The chain employs TRBV19 and TRBJ2-3; D may be TRBD1 (6 bases). The CDR3 sequence is 13 residues long. The germline V and J ends were trimmed by 10 bases and 4 bases, with 15 bases remaining between them. Looked up from germline, CDR1 is LNHDA and CDR2 is SQIVND (reference sequence). CDR3: CATTGFYSDTQYF. CDR3 nucleotides: TGTGCCACCACAGGGTTTTACTCAGATACGCAGTATTTT.

This clonotype showed up just a few times. The rearrangement uses TRBV5-4 and TRBJ2-5, with a tentative D call TRBD1 (6 bases). V was trimmed by 8 bases and J by 4 bases, leaving 18 bases between them. Germline CDR1 SGHNT, CDR2 YYREEE (reference sequence). CDR3 length: 14 residues. The CDR3 loop reads CASGTWDIIETQYF. The CDR3 DNA sequence: TGTGCCAGTGGAACCTGGGACATAATAGAGACCCAGTACTTC. Drawing the rest from reference TRBV5-4 and TRBJ2-5, the complete variable domain is ETGVTQSPTHLIKTRGQQVTLRCSSQSGHNTVSWYQQALGQGPQFIFQYYREEENGRGNFPPRFSGLQFPNYSSELNVNALELDDSALYLCASGTWDIIETQYFGPGTRLLVL.

The rearrangement uses TRBV4-1 and TRBJ1-4, with D tentatively TRBD1 (5 bases). V lost 0 bases to trimming and J lost 6 bases, with 23 bases between them. The CDR3 covers 19 residues. Germline V CDR1 and CDR2: MGHRA, YSYEKL. CDR3 DNA sequence: TGCGCCAGCAGCCAAGAATTGTCATCCGTTAATTGGGGGGATGAAAAACTGTTTTTT. Amino acids: CASSQELSSVNWGDEKLFF.

The V call is TRBV19, the J call TRBJ1-1, with 9 bases identical to TRBD1. The CDR3 spans 12 residues. Trimming at V came to 8 bases and at J to 6 bases, leaving 4 bases not matched to a gene. The germline gives CDR1 LNHDA, CDR2 SQIVND (reference sequence). The CDR3 DNA follows: TGTGCCAGTTGGACAGGGGCCTCTGAAGCTTTCTTT. As protein: CASWTGASEAFF.

The chain is built from TRBV20-1 and TRBJ1-2, with D unclear. The CDR3 runs 15 residues. With 6 bases removed from V and 4 bases from J, the gap between germline ends came to 21 bases. CDR1 DFQATT and CDR2 SNEGSKA come from the germline V gene (reference sequence). The CDR3, as DNA: TGCAGTGCCGGGGTTGGGGAGGGAGGACCCTATGGCTACACCTTC. Its translation: CSAGVGEGGPYGYTF.

The V gene is TRBV15, the J gene TRBJ2-1; tentatively, D is TRBD2 (6 bases). Trimming took off 0 bases at V and 1 base at J, with 7 bases between the two ends. The CDR3 is made up of 15 amino acids. CDR1 and CDR2 from the germline V gene are LNHNV and YYDKDF (reference sequence). The CDR3 is CATSRDGGSYNEQFF. CDR3 DNA: TGTGCCACCAGCAGAGATGGGGGGTCCTACAATGAGCAGTTCTTC.

This clonotype was picked up one time. This sequence joins TRBV7-6 and TRBJ2-1; D is perhaps TRBD2 (6 bases). With 5 bases removed from V and 5 bases from J, the gap between germline ends came to 25 bases. The CDR3 sequence is 18 residues long. CDR1 SGHVS and CDR2 FNYEAQ come from the germline V gene. The CDR3 loop reads CASSPTSQDWGDDNEQFF. DNA of the CDR3: TGTGCCAGCAGCCCCACTTCGCAGGACTGGGGGGATGACAATGAGCAGTTCTTC.

V usage is TRBV30 and J usage is TRBJ1-1; D possibly corresponds to TRBD1 (6 bases). The V and J ends lost 3 bases and 3 bases respectively, with 11 bases between them. This CDR3 is 13 amino acids long. Germline V gives CDR1 GTSNPN, CDR2 SVGIG (reference sequence). CDR3 residues: CAWSESGDTEAFF. The CDR3 nucleotides read TGTGCCTGGAGCGAGTCAGGGGACACTGAAGCTTTCTTT.

The chain is built from TRBV5-4 and TRBJ1-1; D unresolved. Trimming pared 0 bases from V and 11 bases from J, leaving 14 bases between. The CDR3 runs to 13 residues. CDR1 is SGHNT, CDR2 YYREEE, per germline (reference sequence). The DNA for the CDR3 is TGTGCCAGCAGCTTGGGGAGGCCCGGTGAGGCTTTCTTT. Translated: CASSLGRPGEAFF.

The rearrangement joins TRBV28 to TRBJ1-5; 11 bases agree with TRBD1. V was clipped by 3 bases and J by 5 bases; unmatched bases: 6. CDR1 and CDR2 from the germline V gene are MDHEN and SYDVKM. The CDR3 covers 16 residues. The CDR3 is CASSFTGTGGDQPQHF. DNA of the CDR3: TGTGCCAGCAGTTTCACCGGGACAGGGGGAGATCAGCCCCAGCATTTT.

The CDR3 DNA follows: TGTGCCAGCAGTTACATCCAGGGGAGGGCCGGGGAGCTGTTTTTT. Protein product: CASSYIQGRAGELFF. The chain recombines TRBV6-5 with TRBJ2-2, with D perhaps matching TRBD2 (7 bases). V was pared by 2 bases and J by 6 bases, with 13 bases between. The CDR3 runs 15 residues. Germline V gene sequence: CDR1 MNHEY, CDR2 SVGAGI.

This clonotype was seen only a few times. This rearrangement joins TRBV6-5 to TRBJ1-2; TRBD1 is a possible D gene (6 bases). V dropped 6 bases and J dropped 4 bases, with 9 bases sitting between them. In germline, CDR1 is MNHEY, CDR2 SVGAGI. This CDR3 has 12 amino acids. CDR3 nucleotides: TGTGCCAGCAGATTAGGGGGCTATGGCTACACCTTC. Residues: CASRLGGYGYTF.